This T cell receptor (beta chain) was identified in a study of blood T cell repertoires in COVID-19. At the level of the study: Specimens from acute and convalescent COVID-19 originated in the United States, Italy and Spain. T cells, B-cell-depleted T cells, or PBMCs supplied cDNA or gDNA.

CDR1 SEHNR and CDR2 FQNEAQ come from the germline V gene (reference sequence). CDR3 length equals 14 residues. Per the study methods: Amplification of reference gene primers provided the estimated nucleated cell counts. The assay was immunoSEQ multiplex PCR, and TCRdb's table has in-frame clones only and misses some. That table furnishes V, J and clone size, whereas the DNA furnished D and trimming. The sample carries about 180,000 clones, 60% to 80% recorded once. Comments on this clone: One end of the junction varies from germline; a read error may be responsible.

The clonotype comes from a woman aged 65 to 85 with acute or convalescent COVID-19. V is TRBV7-9 and J is TRBJ2-1; 12 positions agree with TRBD1. The sequencing sample was made of peripheral blood. The CDR3 sequence: CASSFSHGTGGSLF. CDR3 DNA sequence: TGTGCCAGCAGCTTTTCGCACGGGACAGGGGGCTCTCTCTTC.